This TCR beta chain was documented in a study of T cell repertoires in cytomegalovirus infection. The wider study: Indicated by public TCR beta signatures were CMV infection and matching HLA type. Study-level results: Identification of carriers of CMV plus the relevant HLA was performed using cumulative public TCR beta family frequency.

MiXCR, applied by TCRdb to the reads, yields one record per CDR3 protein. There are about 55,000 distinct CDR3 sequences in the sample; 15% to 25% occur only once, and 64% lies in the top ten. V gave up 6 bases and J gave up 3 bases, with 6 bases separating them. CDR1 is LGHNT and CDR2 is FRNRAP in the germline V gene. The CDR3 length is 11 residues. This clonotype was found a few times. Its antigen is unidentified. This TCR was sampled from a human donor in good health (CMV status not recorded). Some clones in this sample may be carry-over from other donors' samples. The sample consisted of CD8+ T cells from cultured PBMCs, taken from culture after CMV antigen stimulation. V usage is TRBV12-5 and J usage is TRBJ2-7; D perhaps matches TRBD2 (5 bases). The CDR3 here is CASGRGYEQYF. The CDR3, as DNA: TGTGCTAGTGGACGGGGCTACGAGCAGTACTTC.